This T cell receptor (beta chain) was found in a study of blood T cell repertoires in COVID-19. Study-wide context: Samples came from the United States, Italy and Spain, spanning acute and convalescent COVID-19. T cells, B-cell-depleted T cells, or PBMCs supplied cDNA or gDNA.

In the source study's methods: Amplifying reference gene primers gave estimates of nucleated cell counts. TCRdb's copy holds only in-frame clones and misses some; the assay was immunoSEQ multiplex PCR. V and J calls and clone size are given by that table; D and trimming were obtained from the DNA. The sample has 90,000 to 120,000 clones, roughly 90% seen once. The sample comprised peripheral blood. This TCR was recovered from a man aged 60 to 69 with acute or convalescent COVID-19.

This chain's CDR3 is CASSSSRQPQHF. The CDR3 DNA reads as TGTGCCAGCAGCTCGAGCCGTCAGCCCCAGCATTTT. The genes are TRBV12-3 or TRBV12-4 and TRBJ1-5; D call uncertain. Trimming took off 6 bases at V and 6 bases at J, with 9 bases between the two ends. This CDR3 has 12 residues.